A selection of T cell receptor beta chains follows, all from one sample in a study of cytotoxic CD8 clonotypes in ibrutinib-treated CLL. Measured with immunoSEQ multiplex PCR; TCRdb has only the in-frame clones, and not every one. Of approximately 50,000 clones listed, over 60% are singletons. The source was PBMCs, collected after 12 months of ibrutinib treatment. The source of these receptors is a human donor with chronic lymphocytic leukemia. The CDR3 runs from the conserved cysteine through the conserved F or W. A D gene is named only where the DNA matches it firmly.

j_call v_call d_call cdr3_aa
TRBJ2-2 TRBV29-1 NA CSVLSGQNTGELFF
TRBJ2-1 TRBV7-2 TRBD2 CASSLRPPLAGWANEQFF
TRBJ2-3 TRBV21-1 NA CASSKGGGRISQYF
TRBJ2-7 TRBV5-1 NA CASSLAPSTVSSYEQYF
TRBJ1-2 TRBV5-6 TRBD1 CASSWDRGTGGYTF
TRBJ1-2 TRBV13 NA CASSSTGYYGYTF
TRBJ2-7 TRBV9 TRBD2 CASSVDLAASYEQYF
TRBJ1-4 TRBV5-1 TRBD1 CASSLGQGDVEKLFF
TRBJ2-7 TRBV11-2 NA CASSLDILIYSYEQYF
TRBJ2-7 TRBV6-5 TRBD2 CASSYASGSYEQYF
TRBJ2-2 TRBV21-1 NA CASSKTVRGNTGELFF
TRBJ2-7 TRBV28 NA CASSLVGGYEQYF
TRBJ2-1 TRBV6-5 NA CASTTGLYNEQFF
TRBJ2-3 TRBV9 NA CASSASSTDTQYF
TRBJ1-2 TRBV6-4 NA CASSSGGDGYTF
TRBJ2-3 TRBV5-1 NA CASSLRAGAPDTQYF
TRBJ2-3 TRBV2 NA CASRSRAGPVTDTQYF
TRBJ2-1 TRBV25-1 NA CASSEYTLPPYNEQFF
TRBJ2-7 TRBV30 NA CACRSLRGAPYEQYF
TRBJ2-7 TRBV18 TRBD1 CASSPLRRSTGQGREQYF
TRBJ1-1 TRBV18 NA CASSDLMEGTEAFF
TRBJ2-7 TRBV5-1 TRBD2 CASRVTSGIYEQYF
TRBJ2-3 TRBV19 TRBD2 CASSTGGRGDTQYF
TRBJ2-3 TRBV5-1 TRBD2 CASSRGLAGGPGTDTQYF
TRBJ2-2 TRBV28 TRBD2 CASSPGLAGRRAGELFF
TRBJ2-1 TRBV19 NA CASSIQGISYNEQFF
TRBJ2-3 TRBV5-1 NA CASSSRGGASSTDTQYF
TRBJ2-7 TRBV7-9 NA CASSFPGDYEQYF
TRBJ2-7 TRBV5-1 TRBD1 CASSSPGQGQNEQYF
TRBJ2-2 TRBV7-6 NA CASSLKGTIFASGNTGELFF
TRBJ1-1 TRBV5-5 TRBD1 CASSGSGGAFEAFF
TRBJ2-7 TRBV2 TRBD2 CASRGGTSGSLDEQYF
TRBJ1-4 TRBV4-2 NA CASSQAGNEKLFF
TRBJ2-7 TRBV7-6 TRBD2 CASSKQLAGGPHEQYF
TRBJ2-5 TRBV7-9 TRBD1 CASSSNRGSVQETQYF
TRBJ2-2 TRBV9 NA CASSVLATGELFF
TRBJ1-5 TRBV6-1 TRBD1 CASSGQGLSAQHF
TRBJ2-2 TRBV13 NA CASSYTRLEAAGELFF
TRBJ2-1 TRBV6-6 TRBD2 CASRLADSYNEQFF
TRBJ1-3 TRBV28 TRBD1 CASSLLGQGAGNTIYF
TRBJ1-2 TRBV7-3 TRBD1 CASSLGQGIGYTF
TRBJ2-3 TRBV4-3 NA CASSQDASTDTQYF
TRBJ2-3 TRBV29-1 NA CSVDGDTDTQYF
TRBJ2-3 TRBV6-5 NA CASRLGVRTDTQYF